The present TCR beta chain was sequenced within a study of cytomegalovirus exposure and HLA in healthy donors. Study observations and caveats: A later analysis linked a missense DCLRE1C variant to TCR beta V- and J-gene trimming.

CDR3 size: 16 residues. The V segment lost 2 bases and the J segment 4 bases; nucleotides outside the gene matches: 8. The germline V gene encodes CDR1 LNHDA and CDR2 SQIVND (reference sequence). The PCR employed 60 Vbeta primers together with 13 Jbeta primers. Only in-frame clones appear in the TCRdb table, and some are missing; sequencing was by immunoSEQ multiplex PCR. The sample comprises 130,000 or so clones, around three quarters of which are singletons, and 5% to 5.5% rests with the top ten. Concerning this clone itself: Its antigen is not identified.

The receptor was isolated from a man aged 25-45 years in good health and CMV-seronegative. The sample consisted of PBMCs. The rearrangement uses TRBV19 and TRBJ1-2; TRBD1 agrees at 9 bases. CDR3 sequence reads: CASSIPYTGGSYGYTF. The CDR3 DNA follows: TGTGCCAGTAGTATACCATACACAGGGGGCAGCTATGGCTACACCTTC.